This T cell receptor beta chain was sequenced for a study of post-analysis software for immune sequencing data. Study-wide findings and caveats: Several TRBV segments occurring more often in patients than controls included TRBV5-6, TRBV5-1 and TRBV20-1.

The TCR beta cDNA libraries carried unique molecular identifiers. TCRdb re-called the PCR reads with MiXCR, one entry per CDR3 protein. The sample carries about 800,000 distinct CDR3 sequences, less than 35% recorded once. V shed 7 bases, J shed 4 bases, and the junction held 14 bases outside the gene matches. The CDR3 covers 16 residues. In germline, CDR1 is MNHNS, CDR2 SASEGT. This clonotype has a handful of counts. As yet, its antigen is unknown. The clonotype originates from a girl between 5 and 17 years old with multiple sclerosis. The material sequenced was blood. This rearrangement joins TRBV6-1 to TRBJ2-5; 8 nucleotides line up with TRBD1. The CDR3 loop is CASNRESRGQRETQYF. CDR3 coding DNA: TGTGCCAGCAACCGAGAAAGCAGGGGGCAAAGAGAGACCCAGTACTTC.